These T cell receptor beta chains were read from a single sample in a study of T cells in Graves' hyperthyroidism and ophthalmopathy. TCRdb called the multiplex PCR reads again in MiXCR, with one record for every CDR3 protein. The sample has fewer than 450,000 distinct CDR3 sequences, about a sixth seen once. The sample taken for sequencing was blood. Receptor source: a woman in her twenties or thirties with Graves' hyperthyroidism that later progressed to Graves' ophthalmopathy. The CDR3 runs from the conserved cysteine through the conserved F or W. Fields, in order: clone size, V gene, J gene, CDR3 length, D gene, CDR3 protein, CDR3 DNA. A D gene is named only where the DNA matches it firmly. Rows may omit the clone size; those that give it use once, few, many or a size class.

size: NA; V: TRBV29-1; J: TRBJ1-3; length: 14; D: NA; CDR3: CSVESQGAGNTIYF; DNA: TGCAGCGTTGAGTCCCAGGGTGCTGGAAACACCATATATTTT
size: few; V: TRBV15; J: TRBJ2-1; length: 14; D: NA; CDR3: CATSRGRGRNEQFF; DNA: TGTGCCACCAGCAGAGGCAGGGGCCGCAATGAGCAGTTCTTC
size: many; V: TRBV27; J: TRBJ2-1; length: 18; D: TRBD1; CDR3: CASSFQHRDRGAHLLQFF; DNA: TGTGCCAGCAGTTTCCAACACCGGGACAGGGGAGCTCATTTACTGCAGTTCTTC
size: NA; V: TRBV20-1; J: TRBJ1-5; length: 15; D: NA; CDR3: CSARIGGGGNQPQHF; DNA: TGCAGTGCTAGAATCGGGGGTGGTGGCAATCAGCCCCAGCATTTT
size: many; V: TRBV11-2; J: TRBJ2-1; length: 16; D: TRBD2; CDR3: CASSFRLAGGSNEQFF; DNA: TGTGCCAGCAGCTTTAGACTAGCGGGGGGGTCCAATGAGCAGTTCTTC
size: NA; V: TRBV10-1; J: TRBJ2-5; length: 16; D: TRBD2; CDR3: CASSENRLAGEETQYF; DNA: TGCGCCAGCAGTGAGAATAGACTAGCGGGAGAAGAGACCCAGTACTTC
size: NA; V: TRBV9; J: TRBJ2-7; length: 15; D: TRBD2; CDR3: CASSVDGTSGYEQYF; DNA: TGTGCCAGCAGCGTAGACGGGACTAGCGGTTACGAGCAGTACTTC
size: few; V: TRBV28; J: TRBJ2-7; length: 14; D: TRBD1; CDR3: CASSFPRTGDEQYF; DNA: TGTGCCAGCAGTTTCCCCCGGACAGGGGACGAGCAGTACTTC
size: many; V: TRBV2; J: TRBJ2-3; length: 14; D: NA; CDR3: CASSVRAFTDTQYF; DNA: TGTGCCAGCAGTGTTAGGGCCTTCACAGATACGCAGTATTTT
size: few; V: TRBV4-1; J: TRBJ2-3; length: 10; D: NA; CDR3: CASGWDTQYF; DNA: TGCGCCAGCGGGTGGGATACGCAGTATTTT
size: many; V: TRBV28; J: TRBJ2-2; length: 18; D: NA; CDR3: CASSLPPFAGFNTGELFF; DNA: TGTGCCAGCAGTTTACCCCCGTTCGCGGGGTTCAACACCGGGGAGCTGTTTTTT
size: NA; V: TRBV20-1; J: TRBJ1-1; length: 14; D: TRBD1; CDR3: CSAREGQPNTEAFF; DNA: TGCAGTGCTAGGGAGGGACAGCCGAACACTGAAGCTTTCTTT
size: many; V: TRBV2; J: TRBJ1-6; length: 15; D: TRBD1; CDR3: CASSEGQTYNSPLHF; DNA: TGTGCCAGCAGTGAGGGACAGACCTATAATTCACCCCTCCACTTT
size: many; V: TRBV12-3/TRBV12-4; J: TRBJ1-5; length: 14; D: NA; CDR3: CASSFWRGSQPQHF; DNA: TGTGCCAGCAGTTTCTGGCGGGGGAGTCAGCCCCAGCATTTT
size: many; V: TRBV2; J: TRBJ1-5; length: 13; D: NA; CDR3: CASGVGLNQPQHF; DNA: TGTGCCAGCGGGGTCGGGTTAAACCAGCCCCAGCATTTT
size: many; V: TRBV20-1; J: TRBJ2-2; length: 13; D: TRBD2; CDR3: CGGRGENTGELFF; DNA: TGCGGTGGGCGGGGGGAGAACACCGGGGAGCTGTTTTTT
size: many; V: TRBV4-1; J: TRBJ1-1; length: 15; D: TRBD1; CDR3: CASTFTQGADTEAFF; DNA: TGCGCCAGCACGTTTACACAGGGGGCGGACACTGAAGCTTTCTTT
size: many; V: TRBV30; J: TRBJ2-2; length: 15; D: NA; CDR3: CAWSGLQLNTGELFF; DNA: TGTGCCTGGAGTGGATTACAGCTGAACACCGGGGAGCTGTTTTTT
size: few; V: TRBV18; J: TRBJ2-5; length: 13; D: NA; CDR3: CASSPADTETQYF; DNA: TGTGCCAGCTCACCGGCCGACACAGAGACCCAGTACTTC
size: many; V: TRBV2; J: TRBJ1-2; length: 20; D: NA; CDR3: CAGPQHNDPHTRRIADGYTF; DNA: TGTGCCGGACCCCAGCATAATGATCCACATACCAGGCGTATTGCTGATGGCTACACCTTC
size: many; V: TRBV7-9; J: TRBJ2-5; length: 14; D: NA; CDR3: CASSLRGYQETQYF; DNA: TGTGCCAGCAGCCTTAGAGGGTACCAAGAGACCCAGTACTTC
size: many; V: TRBV12-3/TRBV12-4; J: TRBJ2-3; length: 14; D: NA; CDR3: CASSLSVPGSTQYF; DNA: TGTGCCAGCAGTTTATCGGTACCGGGTAGTACGCAGTATTTT
size: few; V: TRBV30; J: TRBJ2-1; length: 14; D: TRBD1; CDR3: CAWNPGQSYNEQFF; DNA: TGTGCCTGGAATCCGGGACAGTCCTACAATGAGCAGTTCTTC
size: NA; V: TRBV12-3/TRBV12-4; J: TRBJ2-1; length: 15; D: TRBD1; CDR3: CASSYETGGSNEQFF; DNA: TGTGCCAGCAGTTACGAGACAGGGGGTTCTAATGAGCAGTTCTTC
size: many; V: TRBV12-3/TRBV12-4; J: TRBJ1-1; length: 15; D: TRBD1; CDR3: CASSPPRTGNTEAFF; DNA: TGTGCCAGCAGCCCACCACGGACAGGGAACACTGAAGCTTTCTTT
size: NA; V: TRBV18; J: TRBJ1-6; length: 15; D: TRBD1; CDR3: CASSASGQDNSPLHF; DNA: TGTGCCAGCTCGGCCTCGGGACAGGATAATTCACCCCTCCACTTT
size: few; V: TRBV12-3/TRBV12-4; J: TRBJ2-3; length: 15; D: TRBD2; CDR3: CASSSLRGGTDTQYF; DNA: TGTGCCAGCAGTTCCCTCCGGGGGGGCACAGATACGCAGTATTTT
size: NA; V: TRBV10-1; J: TRBJ2-1; length: 15; D: NA; CDR3: CASSESQGGNGEQFF; DNA: TGCGCCAGCAGTGAGTCACAGGGGGGGAACGGTGAGCAGTTCTTC
size: many; V: TRBV6-2/TRBV6-3; J: TRBJ2-1; length: 17; D: NA; CDR3: CASSYSISDSSYNEQFF; DNA: TGTGCCAGCAGTTACTCGATAAGCGACAGCTCCTACAATGAGCAGTTCTTC
size: many; V: TRBV27; J: TRBJ2-1; length: 15; D: NA; CDR3: CASSLLTDAYNEQFF; DNA: TGTGCCAGCAGTTTATTGACTGATGCCTACAATGAGCAGTTCTTC
size: many; V: TRBV12-3/TRBV12-4; J: TRBJ2-2; length: 16; D: NA; CDR3: CASSGSQAPRAGELFF; DNA: TGTGCCAGCAGCGGAAGTCAGGCCCCGAGGGCCGGGGAGCTGTTTTTT
size: many; V: TRBV20-1; J: TRBJ2-7; length: 14; D: TRBD1; CDR3: CSAPPGQGLGEQYF; DNA: TGCAGTGCCCCCCCGGGACAGGGGTTGGGCGAGCAGTACTTC
size: many; V: TRBV12-3/TRBV12-4; J: TRBJ1-6; length: 17; D: NA; CDR3: CASSSPKDSLGNSPLHF; DNA: TGTGCCAGCAGTTCACCCAAAGACAGCCTGGGGAATTCACCCCTCCACTTT
size: many; V: TRBV6-1; J: TRBJ2-7; length: 14; D: TRBD2; CDR3: CASRGLAGFYEQYF; DNA: TGTGCCAGCAGGGGACTAGCGGGATTCTACGAGCAGTACTTC
size: many; V: TRBV19; J: TRBJ1-4; length: 14; D: TRBD1; CDR3: CASTGDRGDEKLFF; DNA: TGTGCCAGTACCGGTGACAGGGGTGATGAAAAACTGTTTTTT
size: NA; V: TRBV10-1; J: TRBJ2-1; length: 14; D: NA; CDR3: CASSEGDYPNEQFF; DNA: TGCGCCAGCAGTGAAGGCGACTATCCCAATGAGCAGTTCTTC
size: many; V: TRBV28; J: TRBJ2-7; length: 16; D: TRBD2; CDR3: CASSLIAGNLIYEQYF; DNA: TGTGCCAGCAGTCTCATAGCGGGGAACTTAATATACGAGCAGTACTTC
size: NA; V: TRBV28; J: TRBJ2-2; length: 17; D: TRBD2; CDR3: CASSFGTSGSRGGELFF; DNA: TGTGCCAGCAGCTTCGGGACTAGCGGGAGCCGGGGCGGGGAGCTGTTTTTT
size: many; V: TRBV10-3; J: TRBJ1-6; length: 14; D: NA; CDR3: CAISDLSGNSPLHF; DNA: TGTGCCATCAGTGATTTGTCCGGGAATTCACCCCTCCACTTT
size: many; V: TRBV27; J: TRBJ2-6; length: 17; D: NA; CDR3: CASSLLGQLSGANVLTF; DNA: TGTGCCAGCAGTTTATTGGGACAACTCTCTGGGGCCAACGTCCTGACTTTC
size: NA; V: TRBV24-1; J: TRBJ2-1; length: 15; D: NA; CDR3: CATRPGASTYNEQFF; DNA: TGTGCCACCAGGCCAGGGGCATCAACTTACAATGAGCAGTTCTTC
size: many; V: TRBV4-1; J: TRBJ1-3; length: 17; D: NA; CDR3: CASRQAVVNYPGNTIYF; DNA: TGCGCCAGCAGACAAGCGGTTGTCAATTATCCTGGAAACACCATATATTTT
size: many; V: TRBV2; J: TRBJ2-7; length: 13; D: NA; CDR3: CAIVRDDSYEQYF; DNA: TGTGCCATTGTCCGGGACGACTCCTACGAGCAGTACTTC
size: many; V: TRBV11-1; J: TRBJ2-7; length: 12; D: NA; CDR3: CASSSGLYEQYF; DNA: TGTGCCAGCAGCTCGGGCCTCTACGAGCAGTACTTC
size: NA; V: TRBV7-2; J: TRBJ2-5; length: 14; D: TRBD1; CDR3: CASSPWTGGETQYF; DNA: TGTGCCAGCAGCCCCTGGACAGGGGGAGAGACCCAGTACTTC
size: many; V: TRBV10-3; J: TRBJ1-2; length: 15; D: NA; CDR3: CAISESTGALYGYTF; DNA: TGTGCCATCAGTGAGTCGACTGGGGCGCTATATGGCTACACCTTC
size: few; V: TRBV7-8; J: TRBJ1-2; length: 14; D: NA; CDR3: CASSPPGANYGYTF; DNA: TGTGCCAGCAGCCCTCCGGGAGCTAACTATGGCTACACCTTC
size: many; V: TRBV11-2; J: TRBJ1-1; length: 17; D: TRBD1; CDR3: CASSSRTGADINTEAFF; DNA: TGTGCCAGCAGCTCCCGGACAGGGGCAGACATAAACACTGAAGCTTTCTTT
size: many; V: TRBV5-6; J: TRBJ1-2; length: 14; D: TRBD1; CDR3: CASSLPGQLGGYTF; DNA: TGTGCCAGCAGCTTACCGGGACAGCTCGGGGGCTACACCTTC
size: many; V: TRBV2; J: TRBJ2-1; length: 17; D: NA; CDR3: CASSEVRRAGRNNEQFF; DNA: TGTGCCAGCAGTGAAGTACGTCGTGCCGGGAGAAACAATGAGCAGTTCTTC
size: NA; V: TRBV4-1; J: TRBJ2-1; length: 15; D: NA; CDR3: CASSHTGSSYNEQFF; DNA: TGCGCCAGCAGCCATACAGGGAGCTCCTACAATGAGCAGTTCTTC
size: NA; V: TRBV28; J: TRBJ2-3; length: 17; D: TRBD2; CDR3: CASSTGTSGIRTDTQYF; DNA: TGTGCCAGCAGTACCGGGACTAGCGGAATTCGCACAGATACGCAGTATTTT